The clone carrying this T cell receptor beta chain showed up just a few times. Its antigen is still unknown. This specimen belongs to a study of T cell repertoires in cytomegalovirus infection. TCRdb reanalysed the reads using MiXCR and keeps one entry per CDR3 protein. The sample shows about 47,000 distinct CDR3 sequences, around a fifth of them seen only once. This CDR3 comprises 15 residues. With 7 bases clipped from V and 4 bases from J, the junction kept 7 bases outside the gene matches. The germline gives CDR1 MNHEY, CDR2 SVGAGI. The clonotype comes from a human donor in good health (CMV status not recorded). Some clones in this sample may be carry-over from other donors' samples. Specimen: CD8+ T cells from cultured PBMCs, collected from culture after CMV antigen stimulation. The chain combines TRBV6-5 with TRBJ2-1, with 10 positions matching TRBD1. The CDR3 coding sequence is TGTGCCAGCACCGGACAGGGGGAGTTTTACAATGAGCAGTTCTTC. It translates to CASTGQGEFYNEQFF.